This passage covers 18 T cell receptor beta chains from one sample sequenced in a study of blood T cell repertoires in COVID-19. Profiling relied on immunoSEQ multiplex PCR, and the TCRdb table lists in-frame clones only, not all of them. The data contain 370,000 or so clones, 87% of them singletons. The sequenced sample was PBMCs or T cells enriched from blood (not recorded which). The origin of the receptors is a man younger than 40 who had recovered from COVID-19.

This chain uses TRBV7-9 with TRBJ1-2; no reliable D call. V was trimmed by 3 bases and J by 8 bases, leaving 10 bases between them. This CDR3 is 12 amino acids long. Germline values: CDR1 SEHNR, CDR2 FQNEAQ (reference sequence). This CDR3 is CASSFEGYGYTF. CDR3 nucleotides: TGTGCCAGCAGCTTCGAGGGCTACGGCTACACCTTC.

The chain links TRBV10-3 to TRBJ2-7; 9 bases match TRBD2. Unmatched junction bases numbered 6, after V lost 0 bases and J lost 3 bases. The V gene's germline CDR1 is ENHRY and CDR2 SYGVKD. CDR3 length equals 16 residues. CDR3 DNA sequence: TGTGCCATCAGTGAGTCGAAAGCGGGGGGCAACTACGAGCAGTACTTC. Amino acids: CAISESKAGGNYEQYF.

Comments on this clone: Mismatch with germline at one junction end may stem from a read error. The CDR3 region is CASSNSGPGPKTQYF. In DNA, the CDR3 is TGTGCCAGCAGTAACTCGGGCCCTGGTCCCAAGACCCAGTACTTC. This rearrangement joins TRBV6-2 or TRBV6-3 to TRBJ2-5; no definite D call. This CDR3 has 15 amino acids. CDR1 MNHEY and CDR2 SVGEGT come from the germline V gene.

The V and J genes are TRBV3-1 (or the pseudogene TRBV3-2) and TRBJ2-3; D is possibly TRBD2 (7 bases). Germline CDR1 and CDR2: LGHDT and YNNKEL (reference sequence). The CDR3 runs 16 residues. V lost 2 bases, J lost 2 bases, and 14 bases lay in between. The CDR3 bases are TGTGCCAGCAGCCAACTTAGGCGGGGGCCCACAGATACGCAGTATTTT. Translating gives CASSQLRRGPTDTQYF.

The CDR3 DNA is TGTGCCAGCAGAGGACTTTTTAAGCAGGAAAAACTGTTTTTT. This codes for CASRGLFKQEKLFF. The chain uses TRBV6-5 and TRBJ1-4, with D uncertain. CDR3 length: 14 residues. In germline, CDR1 is MNHEY, CDR2 SVGAGI. V lost 6 bases to trimming and J lost 8 bases, with 16 bases between them.

CDR3 nucleotide sequence: TGTGCCAGCATTCTTATTTTTCTAGGTAGGACTGAAGCTTTCTTT. Protein sequence: CASILIFLGRTEAFF. This chain joins TRBV2 and TRBJ1-1; D call uncertain. V gave up 7 bases and J gave up 5 bases, with 20 bases separating them. Germline V CDR1 and CDR2: SNHLY, FYNNEI. The CDR3 length is 15 residues.

The rearrangement uses TRBV5-1 and TRBJ2-7; TRBD1 matches at 11 bases. CDR1 SGHRS and CDR2 YFSETQ come from the germline V gene. The CDR3 runs 14 residues. J was trimmed by 3 bases and V by 3 bases; bases with no gene match: 2. CDR3 bases: TGCGCCAGCAGCTCGGGACAGGGGGACTACGAGCAGTACTTC. This translates into CASSSGQGDYEQYF.

The rearrangement uses TRBV7-3 and TRBJ2-2; TRBD2 agrees at 7 bases. Germline values: CDR1 SGHTA, CDR2 FQGTGA. The CDR3 has 14 residues. V gave up 2 bases and J gave up 4 bases; unmatched junction bases: 1. CDR3 bases: TGTGCCAGCAGCTTAGCGGGGGTCACCGGGGAGCTGTTTTTT. Amino acid sequence: CASSLAGVTGELFF.

The V and J genes are TRBV25-1 and TRBJ2-1, with D maybe TRBD1 (6 bases). The CDR3 has 15 amino acids. CDR1 is MGHDK, CDR2 SYGVNS, per germline. V dropped 3 bases and J dropped 8 bases, with 17 bases sitting between them. CDR3 DNA sequence: TGTGCCAGCAGTGATCTACAGGGAGAGAAGGATGAGCAGTTCTTC. Protein: CASSDLQGEKDEQFF.

This chain links TRBV7-2 with TRBJ1-6, with D possibly TRBD1 on 5 matching bases. This CDR3 is built from 17 residues. Germline-derived CDR1 and CDR2 are SGHTA and FQGNSA. V was shortened by 6 bases and J by 9 bases, with 24 bases between the two germline ends. In DNA form, the CDR3 reads TGTGCCAGCAGTCCTGGGCGGGGGGGACCCCAAGGTTCACCCCTCCACTTT. Translated, it gives CASSPGRGGPQGSPLHF.

The chain couples TRBV5-3 to TRBJ2-3, with TRBD2 identical over 7 bases. TRBV5-3 is an ORF; its function is uncertain. The trim removed 1 base at V and 1 base at J, leaving 0 bases unmatched. The CDR3 runs to 14 residues. CDR3 protein: CARSLTSGTDTQYF. The CDR3 DNA follows: TGTGCCAGAAGCTTGACTAGCGGCACAGATACGCAGTATTTT.

Only a few counts were recorded for this clone. This rearrangement joins TRBV4-3 to TRBJ2-1, with 12 bases fitting TRBD2. V was clipped by 0 bases and J by 4 bases; unmatched bases: 4. The germline V gene encodes CDR1 LGHNA and CDR2 YSLEER. This CDR3 has 17 amino acids. The CDR3 is CASSQDTSGGYYNEQFF. CDR3 DNA sequence: TGCGCCAGCAGCCAAGATACTAGCGGGGGGTATTACAATGAGCAGTTCTTC.

The chain links TRBV11-3 to TRBJ2-7; D is unclear. CDR1 is SGHNT and CDR2 is YENEEA in the germline V gene. V gave up 5 bases and J gave up 0 bases, with 8 bases separating them. This CDR3 comprises 13 residues. CDR3 in amino acids: CASSQKLSYEQYF. As DNA, the CDR3 is TGTGCCAGCAGCCAAAAGCTCTCCTACGAGCAGTACTTC.

V usage is TRBV5-1 and J usage is TRBJ1-2; a weak D match, TRBD1 (5 bases). Germline assignment: CDR1 SGHRS and CDR2 YFSETQ. This CDR3 contains 13 residues. Trimming stripped 0 bases from V and 7 bases from J, with 10 bases between. CDR3 DNA: TGCGCCAGCAGCTTGGCCAGGGAGGGTGGCTACACCTTC. The encoded protein is CASSLAREGGYTF. The complete variable domain, with remaining parts taken from reference TRBV5-1 and TRBJ1-2, reads KAGVTQTPRYLIKTRGQQVTLSCSPISGHRSVSWYQQTPGQGLQFLFEYFSETQRNKGNFPGRFSGRQFSNSRSEMNVSTLELGDSALYLCASSLAREGGYTFGSGTRLTVV.

The V and J genes are TRBV6-4 and TRBJ1-6; D not certain. Between the trimmed V and J ends, which lost 3 bases and 7 bases, there was a span of 10 bases. The germline CDR1 and CDR2 sequences are MRHNA and SNTAGT. This CDR3 contains 14 residues. The CDR3: CASSERTGNSPLHF. CDR3 coding DNA: TGTGCCAGCAGTGAACGGACGGGAAATTCACCCCTCCACTTT.

V usage is TRBV7-7 and J usage is TRBJ2-5; 14 bases agree with TRBD2. CDR3 length: 15 residues. CDR1 is SSHAT and CDR2 is FNYEAQ in the germline V gene (reference sequence). CDR3 sequence (DNA): TGTGCTAGTGGGACTAGCGGGGGACCTGGGGGGACCCAGTACTTC. It codes for CASGTSGGPGGTQYF.

This clone was detected a few times. This rearrangement joins TRBV7-2 to TRBJ2-1; tentatively, D is TRBD2 (5 bases). Deletions cut 5 bases from V and 6 bases from J, with 14 bases between. Germline V gene lookup returns CDR1 SGHTA and CDR2 FQGNSA. The CDR3 length is 14 residues. CDR3 coding DNA: TGTGCCAGCAGCCTTAGCGTAGGGAGCAATGAGCAGTTCTTC. The encoded protein is CASSLSVGSNEQFF. Full variable domain (outside the CDR3, taken from reference TRBV7-2 and TRBJ2-1): GAGVSQSPSNKVTEKGKDVELRCDPISGHTALYWYRQSLGQGLEFLIYFQGNSAPDKSGLPSDRFSAERTGGSVSTLTIQRTQQEDSAVYLCASSLSVGSNEQFFGPGTRLTVL.

The chain employs TRBV7-9 and TRBJ2-7; 9 bases match TRBD1. Germline loops: CDR1 SEHNR, CDR2 FQNEAQ (reference sequence). The J segment lost 4 bases and the V segment lost 1 base, leaving 5 bases of the junction unmatched. This CDR3 comprises 15 residues. The CDR3 sequence: CASSLDTGGRYEQYF. The CDR3 coding sequence is TGTGCCAGCAGCTTAGATACAGGGGGCCGGTACGAGCAGTACTTC.